This T cell receptor beta chain was identified in a study of shared clonotypes between healthy human individuals. At the level of the study: CD8 memory received one plate per donor, CD8 naive two, CD4 memory three and CD4 naive three.

Whole-study results and caveats: Between a handful of donors, naive CD4 clonotypes were shared at a level of about 5.3%. Generation of non-shared clonotypes was less probable than generation of clonotypes shared by all four donors.

The assay was run at deep level. Clones were read by immunoSEQ multiplex PCR, and TCRdb kept only the in-frame ones, dropping some. The sample lists approximately 2,000,000 clones, 93% occurring once. Naive CD8 isolation took CD45RO-negative cells positively selected for CCR7 and excluded terminally differentiated effector memory CD45RA+ cells. As regards this clone: The antigen is undetermined.

CDR1 is MNHEY and CDR2 is SVGAGI in the germline V gene. The CDR3 contains 15 residues. The germline V and J ends were trimmed by 0 bases and 3 bases, with 12 bases remaining between them. The TCR comes from a man aged 18-30 years in good health. Some clones in this sample may be carry-over from other donors' samples. The chain carries TRBV6-5 and TRBJ2-7, with D possibly TRBD2 on 5 matching bases. Sequencing was done on a sample of naive CD8+ T cells from PBMCs. The DNA for the CDR3 is TGTGCCAGCAGTTACTCGAGAGGGCGGATCTACGAGCAGTACTTC. This translates into CASSYSRGRIYEQYF.